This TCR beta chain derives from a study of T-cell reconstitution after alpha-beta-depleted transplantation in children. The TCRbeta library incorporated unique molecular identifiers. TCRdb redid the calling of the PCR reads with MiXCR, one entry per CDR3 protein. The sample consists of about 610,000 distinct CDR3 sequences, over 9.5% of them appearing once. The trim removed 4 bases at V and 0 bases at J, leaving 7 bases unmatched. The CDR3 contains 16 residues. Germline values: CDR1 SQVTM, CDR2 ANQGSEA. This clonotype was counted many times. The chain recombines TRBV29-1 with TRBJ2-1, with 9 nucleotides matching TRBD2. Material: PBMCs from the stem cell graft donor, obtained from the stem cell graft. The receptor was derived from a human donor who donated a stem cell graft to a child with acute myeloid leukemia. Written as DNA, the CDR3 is TGCAGCGTTGGGGAATCTAGCGGGGTCTCCTACAATGAGCAGTTCTTC. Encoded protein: CSVGESSGVSYNEQFF.